Following are 8 T cell receptor beta chains from one sample sequenced in a study of control samples from healthy donors and cancer patients. Sequencing used immunoSEQ multiplex PCR; TCRdb keeps in-frame clones, though not all of them. Of approximately 180,000 clones in the sample, 85% to 95% were seen once. The sequenced material came from blood. Receptors originate from a woman aged 18-29 years in good health.

The rearrangement uses TRBV15 and TRBJ1-1; 7 bases are shared with TRBD1. The V gene end was trimmed by 8 bases and the J gene end by 0 bases; junction bases not matched to a gene: 6. CDR3 length equals 14 residues. Germline CDR1 reads LNHNV; CDR2 reads YYDKDF (reference sequence). CDR3 loop: CATRDSHMNTEAFF. The CDR3 DNA follows: TGTGCCACCCGGGACAGCCATATGAACACTGAAGCTTTCTTT.

In nucleotides, the CDR3 is TGTGCCAGCAGTTTAGGCTGGGGGCCGGGTAACTATGGCTACACCTTC. Protein product: CASSLGWGPGNYGYTF. V gene TRBV28 combines with J gene TRBJ1-2; D might be TRBD1 (6 bases). The V gene's germline CDR1 is MDHEN and CDR2 SYDVKM. The CDR3 extends over 16 amino acids. The V gene lost 2 bases and the J gene lost 1 base, with 14 bases spanning the gap.

J is TRBJ2-5 and V is TRBV14; D is perhaps TRBD1 or TRBD2 (5 bases each). V lost 0 bases and J 7 bases, leaving 9 bases between the germline ends. The CDR3 is 13 amino acids. Per germline, CDR1 SGHDN and CDR2 FVKESK. CDR3 loop: CASSQDFGGTQYF. In DNA form, the CDR3 reads TGTGCCAGCAGCCAAGATTTTGGGGGGACCCAGTACTTC.

The chain employs TRBV5-1 and TRBJ2-7, with D unresolved. Trimming removed 0 bases at V and 3 bases at J, with 16 bases between. This CDR3 is 16 amino acids long. The V gene's germline CDR1 is SGHRS and CDR2 YFSETQ. In nucleotides, the CDR3 is TGCGCCAGCAGCTTGGCCGATTTTTCGTCCCTCTACGAGCAGTACTTC. Translating it yields CASSLADFSSLYEQYF.

The rearrangement uses TRBV2 and TRBJ2-2; D may be TRBD2 (5 bases). CDR1 is SNHLY, CDR2 FYNNEI, per germline. This CDR3 spans 12 amino acids. V was cut by 6 bases and J by 5 bases, with 7 bases left in between. The CDR3 DNA reads TGTGCCAGCAGCCGGGAAACCGGGGAGCTGTTTTTT. Protein product: CASSRETGELFF.

The J gene is TRBJ1-5, the V gene TRBV18; D remains unclear. Germline CDR1 KGHSH, CDR2 LQKENI. V shed 5 bases and J shed 4 bases, with 9 bases lying between them. This CDR3 is built from 13 residues. CDR3 DNA sequence: TGTGCCAGCTCAGGCAACCGAAATCAGCCCCAGCATTTT. Encoded protein: CASSGNRNQPQHF. The full variable domain, in which reference TRBV18 and TRBJ1-5 provide the parts outside the CDR3, is NAGVMQNPRHLVRRRGQEARLRCSPMKGHSHVYWYRQLPEEGLKFMVYLQKENIIDESGMPKERFSAEFPKEGPSILRIQQVVRGDSAAYFCASSGNRNQPQHFGDGTRLSIL.

V is TRBV9 and J is TRBJ1-5; D uncertain. Trimming took 0 bases from V and 4 from J, leaving 8 bases between them. The CDR3 is 14 residues long. Germline CDR1 and CDR2: SGDLS and YYNGEE. In nucleotides, the CDR3 is TGTGCCAGCAGCGTAGGAGGGAGGAATCAGCCCCAGCATTTT. This encodes CASSVGGRNQPQHF. The full variable domain, completed using reference TRBV9 and TRBJ1-5, is DSGVTQTPKHLITATGQRVTLRCSPRSGDLSVYWYQQSLDQGLQFLIQYYNGEERAKGNILERFSAQQFPDLHSELNLSSLELGDSALYFCASSVGGRNQPQHFGDGTRLSIL.

J is TRBJ2-4 and V is TRBV3-1 (or the pseudogene TRBV3-2); D not certain. V was pared by 4 bases and J by 5 bases, with 12 bases between. The CDR3 totals 14 residues. Germline loops: CDR1 LGHDT, CDR2 YNNKEL (reference sequence). CDR3 DNA: TGTGCCAGCAGCCCCCCTGATGCCCAAAACATTCAGTACTTC. Protein sequence: CASSPPDAQNIQYF.